Below, 17 T cell receptor beta chains from the same sample are listed, as sequenced in a study of blood T cell repertoires in COVID-19. Produced via immunoSEQ multiplex PCR; TCRdb's table is partial and in-frame only. The sample includes about 220,000 clones, roughly nine tenths of them seen just once. The sample comprised peripheral blood. These receptors all stem from a woman aged 45 to 65 with COVID-19, enrolled during active disease.

The genes are TRBV12-3 or TRBV12-4 and TRBJ1-1; tentative D call: TRBD1 (6 bases). The germline V and J ends were trimmed by 5 bases and 4 bases, with 11 bases remaining between them. The CDR3 sequence is 13 residues long. CDR3 sequence: CASSPTGITEAFF. DNA for the CDR3: TGTGCCAGCAGTCCCACAGGGATCACTGAAGCTTTCTTT.

The chain combines TRBV19 with TRBJ2-7, with 7 bases lining up with TRBD1. Trimming took 10 bases from V and 1 from J; bases not matched to a gene: 7. The CDR3 extends over 13 amino acids. The germline V gene encodes CDR1 LNHDA and CDR2 SQIVND (reference sequence). The CDR3 region is CATSPGQSYEQYV. The CDR3, as DNA: TGTGCCACTTCACCGGGACAGTCCTACGAGCAGTACGTC.

The rearrangement uses TRBV5-1 and TRBJ2-6, with a tentative D call TRBD1 (5 bases). Trimming took off 3 bases at V and 0 bases at J, with 22 bases between the two ends. This CDR3 comprises 20 residues. Germline V gives CDR1 SGHRS, CDR2 YFSETQ. The CDR3 region has the DNA TGCGCCAGCAGCTCGCCGCCAGGGATTGGGATGAGCTCTGGGGCCAACGTCCTGACTTTC. Its protein product is CASSSPPGIGMSSGANVLTF.

Only one count was recorded for this clone. V gene TRBV5-8 combines with J gene TRBJ1-2; TRBD1 matches at 7 bases. The ends lost 7 bases at V and 4 bases at J; junction bases unmatched: 16. Germline loops: CDR1 SGHTS, CDR2 YDEGEE. The CDR3 contains 16 residues. The CDR3 DNA is TGTGCCAGCCGTCCCCCTATGGGGACAGCGTCCTATGGCTACACCTTC. Its translation: CASRPPMGTASYGYTF.

This chain joins TRBV2 and TRBJ1-6; weak D call: TRBD1 (5 bases). V lost 6 bases to trimming and J lost 3 bases, with 12 bases between them. The CDR3 covers 15 residues. Germline V lookup: CDR1 SNHLY, CDR2 FYNNEI. CDR3 sequence reads: CASSQGVIYNSPLHF. CDR3 in DNA: TGTGCCAGCAGCCAAGGGGTCATCTATAATTCACCCCTCCACTTT.

In its sample, this clone was seen a few times. V is TRBV11-2 and J is TRBJ1-1; D not resolved. The V and J ends lost 1 base and 1 base respectively, with 4 bases between them. This CDR3 spans 13 amino acids. Germline CDR1 and CDR2: SGHAT and FQNNGV. CDR3 in DNA: TGTGCCAGCAGCTTAGGAGGGAACACTGAAGCTTTCTTT. Translated: CASSLGGNTEAFF.

The chain has TRBV28 and TRBJ1-2, with TRBD1 as a possible D gene (5 bases). Trimming pared 2 bases from V and 7 bases from J, leaving 14 bases between. CDR3 length: 14 residues. Germline V gene lookup returns CDR1 MDHEN and CDR2 SYDVKM. The CDR3 region has the DNA TGTGCCAGCAGTTTACCAAGGGCAGGGTTTGGCTACACCTTC. It encodes CASSLPRAGFGYTF.

This chain links TRBV12-5 with TRBJ2-2, with 9 bases aligning to TRBD1. The CDR3 sequence is 16 residues long. Germline-derived CDR1 and CDR2 are LGHNT and FRNRAP. V shed 1 base, J shed 1 base, and the junction held 1 base outside the gene matches. The CDR3 nucleotides read TGTGCTAGTGGTTTGGGGGACAGGGAGAACACCGGGGAGCTGTTTTTT. Translated, it gives CASGLGDRENTGELFF.

The DNA of the CDR3 is TGTGCCTGGAGTCCCCCGGGGATATTATGGTCCTACGAGCAGTACGTC. Its translation is CAWSPPGILWSYEQYV. The rearrangement uses TRBV30 and TRBJ2-7; TRBD2 might be the D (5 bases). Per the germline V gene, CDR1 is GTSNPN and CDR2 is SVGIG (reference sequence). V lost 2 bases to trimming and J lost 1 base, with 18 bases between them. This CDR3 has 16 residues.

The V call is TRBV7-2, the J call TRBJ1-2; 11 bases align to TRBD1. Germline V gives CDR1 SGHTA, CDR2 FQGNSA. The CDR3 contains 15 residues. V dropped 3 bases and J dropped 6; count of bases not matched to a gene: 6. In nucleotides, the CDR3 is TGTGCCAGCAGCTTGACCGGGACAGGGGGTAATGGCTACACCTTC. Translating it yields CASSLTGTGGNGYTF.

The chain links TRBV7-9 to TRBJ2-7, with D maybe TRBD1 (5 bases). Trimming removed 5 bases at V and 4 bases at J, with 18 bases between. The germline gives CDR1 SEHNR, CDR2 FQNEAQ (reference sequence). The CDR3 totals 15 residues. The chain's CDR3 is CASSPHSRERYEQYF. CDR3 sequence (DNA): TGTGCCAGCAGCCCCCACAGCAGGGAAAGGTACGAGCAGTACTTC. The whole variable domain, filled in from reference TRBV7-9 and TRBJ2-7, reads DTGVSQNPRHKITKRGQNVTFRCDPISEHNRLYWYRQTLGQGPEFLTYFQNEAQLEKSRLLSDRFSAERPKGSFSTLEIQRTEQGDSAMYLCASSPHSRERYEQYFGPGTRLTVT.

The rearrangement links TRBV6-6 to TRBJ1-5; 7 bases match TRBD1. J lost 2 bases, V lost 5 bases, and 9 bases had no gene match. The CDR3 sequence is 16 residues long. Germline V CDR1 and CDR2: MNHNY, SVGAGI (reference sequence). The CDR3, as DNA: TGTGCCAGCAGTCACCCGGGACAGTGGGGCAATCAGCCCCAGCATTTT. Translating it yields CASSHPGQWGNQPQHF.

The CDR3: CASSAPGTGGVIQYF. DNA of the CDR3: TGTGCCAGCAGCGCACCGGGGACAGGGGGGGTCATTCAGTACTTC. The J gene is TRBJ2-4, the V gene TRBV5-4, with 11 nucleotides matching TRBD1. Losses at the gene ends were 4 bases for V and 9 bases for J; bases not matched to a gene: 9. Germline-derived CDR1 and CDR2 are SGHNT and YYREEE (reference sequence). The CDR3 runs to 15 residues.

The chain has TRBV19 and TRBJ1-5, with a tentative D call TRBD1 (6 bases). V lost 6 bases to trimming and J lost 6 bases, with 18 bases between them. The germline gives CDR1 LNHDA, CDR2 SQIVND (reference sequence). CDR3 size: 15 residues. CDR3 in amino acids: CASRNSGTGTQPQHF. As DNA, the CDR3 is TGTGCCAGTAGAAACTCCGGCACAGGGACTCAGCCCCAGCATTTT.

The rearrangement links TRBV4-3 to TRBJ1-2; 9 positions match TRBD1. CDR1 is LGHNA and CDR2 is YSLEER in the germline V gene. Germline trimming cut 1 base from V and 7 bases from J; bases unmatched to any gene: 4. The CDR3 length is 14 residues. The CDR3 region has the DNA TGCGCCAGCAGCCAAGCACAGGGGGCTGGTGGCTACACCTTC. Amino acid sequence: CASSQAQGAGGYTF.

The rearrangement links TRBV28 to TRBJ1-1; no reliable D call. Germline V lookup: CDR1 MDHEN, CDR2 SYDVKM. V was shortened by 2 bases and J by 0 bases, with 10 bases between the two germline ends. The CDR3 has 15 amino acids. CDR3 in DNA: TGTGCCAGCAGTTTACCTTGGCAGATGAACACTGAAGCTTTCTTT. Translating gives CASSLPWQMNTEAFF.

This clone was observed once. The chain uses TRBV5-4 and TRBJ2-5, with D possibly being TRBD2 (5 bases). Germline-derived CDR1 and CDR2 are SGHNT and YYREEE (reference sequence). The germline V and J ends were trimmed by 10 bases and 4 bases, with 14 bases remaining between them. This CDR3 is 12 amino acids long. The CDR3 loop is CAQQTDSETQYF. The DNA for the CDR3 is TGTGCCCAGCAGACGGACTCAGAGACCCAGTACTTC.